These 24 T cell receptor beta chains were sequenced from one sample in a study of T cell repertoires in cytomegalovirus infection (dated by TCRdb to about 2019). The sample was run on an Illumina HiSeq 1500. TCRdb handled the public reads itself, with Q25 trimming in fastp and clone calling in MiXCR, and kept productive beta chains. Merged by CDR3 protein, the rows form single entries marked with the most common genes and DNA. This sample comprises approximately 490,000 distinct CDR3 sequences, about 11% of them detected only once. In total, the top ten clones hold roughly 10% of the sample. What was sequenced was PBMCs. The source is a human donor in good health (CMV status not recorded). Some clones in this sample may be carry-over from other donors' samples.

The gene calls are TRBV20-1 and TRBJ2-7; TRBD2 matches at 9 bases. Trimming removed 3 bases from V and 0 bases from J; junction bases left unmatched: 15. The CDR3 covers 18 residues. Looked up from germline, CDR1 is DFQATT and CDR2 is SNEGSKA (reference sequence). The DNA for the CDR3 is TGCAGTGCTAGCCCCTTAGCGGGAGAAAGATACCACTCCTACGAGCAGTACTTC. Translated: CSASPLAGERYHSYEQYF.

The CDR3 loop is CSVAGTGIWGQETQYF. The CDR3 nucleotides are TGCAGTGTTGCCGGGACAGGGATTTGGGGCCAAGAGACCCAGTACTTC. J is TRBJ2-5 and V is TRBV20-1; 9 nucleotides agree with TRBD1. Germline CDR1 and CDR2: DFQATT and SNEGSKA (reference sequence). V gave up 7 bases and J gave up 1 base; unmatched junction bases: 13. The CDR3 sequence is 16 residues long.

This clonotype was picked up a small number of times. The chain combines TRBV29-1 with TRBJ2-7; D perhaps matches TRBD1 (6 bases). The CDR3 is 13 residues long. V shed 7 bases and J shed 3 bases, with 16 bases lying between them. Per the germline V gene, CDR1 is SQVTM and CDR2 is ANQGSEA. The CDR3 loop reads CSATPGTIYEQYF. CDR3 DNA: TGCAGCGCCACCCCCGGGACAATCTACGAGCAGTACTTC.

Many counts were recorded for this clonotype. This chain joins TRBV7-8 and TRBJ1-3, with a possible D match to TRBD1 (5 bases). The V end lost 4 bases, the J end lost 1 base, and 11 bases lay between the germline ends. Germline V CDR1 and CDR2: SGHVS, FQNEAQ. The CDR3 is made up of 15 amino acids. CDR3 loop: CASSSGIGSGNTIYF. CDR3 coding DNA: TGTGCCAGCAGCTCAGGGATCGGATCTGGAAACACCATATATTTT.

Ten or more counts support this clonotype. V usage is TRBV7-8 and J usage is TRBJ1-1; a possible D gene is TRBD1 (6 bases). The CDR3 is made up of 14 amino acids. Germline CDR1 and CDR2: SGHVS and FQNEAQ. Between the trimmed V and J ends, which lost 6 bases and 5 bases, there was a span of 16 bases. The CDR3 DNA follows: TGTGCCAGCAGTTCCGGTAATACAGGGACTGAAGCTTTCTTT. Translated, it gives CASSSGNTGTEAFF. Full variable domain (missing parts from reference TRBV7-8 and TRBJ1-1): GAGVSQSPRYKVAKRGQDVALRCDPISGHVSLFWYQQALGQGPEFLTYFQNEAQLDKSGLPSDRFFAERPEGSVSTLKIQRTQQEDSAVYLCASSSGNTGTEAFFGQGTRLTVV.

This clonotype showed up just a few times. In nucleotides, the CDR3 is TGTGCCAGCAGCTTCCGACAGCATAACACTGAAGCTTTCTTT. This gives the protein CASSFRQHNTEAFF. The rearrangement links TRBV7-9 to TRBJ1-1; a possible D gene is TRBD1 (5 bases). The CDR3 loop spans 14 amino acids. V lost 3 bases and J lost 2, with 10 bases in between. In germline, CDR1 is SEHNR, CDR2 FQNEAQ (reference sequence). Together with reference TRBV7-9 and TRBJ1-1, the CDR3 gives the full variable domain: DTGVSQNPRHKITKRGQNVTFRCDPISEHNRLYWYRQTLGQGPEFLTYFQNEAQLEKSRLLSDRFSAERPKGSFSTLEIQRTEQGDSAMYLCASSFRQHNTEAFFGQGTRLTVV.

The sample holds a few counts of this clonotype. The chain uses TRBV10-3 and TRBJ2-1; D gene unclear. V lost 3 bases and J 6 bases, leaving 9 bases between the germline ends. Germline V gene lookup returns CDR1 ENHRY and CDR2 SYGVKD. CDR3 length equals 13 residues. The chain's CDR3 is CAISEVTGNEQFF. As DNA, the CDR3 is TGTGCCATCAGTGAAGTCACGGGCAATGAGCAGTTCTTC.

The CDR3 sequence is CSVEEAGNIQYF. In DNA form, the CDR3 reads TGCAGCGTTGAAGAGGCAGGAAACATTCAGTACTTC. The V call is TRBV29-1, the J call TRBJ2-4; no clear D gene. Germline CDR1 and CDR2: SQVTM and ANQGSEA. Trimming cost V 0 bases and J 6 bases, with 6 bases left between them. This CDR3 comprises 12 residues.

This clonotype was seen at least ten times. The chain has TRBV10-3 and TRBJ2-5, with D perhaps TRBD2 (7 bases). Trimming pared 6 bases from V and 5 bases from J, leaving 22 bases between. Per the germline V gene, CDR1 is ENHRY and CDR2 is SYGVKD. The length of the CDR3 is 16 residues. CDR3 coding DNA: TGTGCCATCAGCCAAGAAACTAGCGTGAGGGGGGAGACCCAGTACTTC. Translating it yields CAISQETSVRGETQYF.

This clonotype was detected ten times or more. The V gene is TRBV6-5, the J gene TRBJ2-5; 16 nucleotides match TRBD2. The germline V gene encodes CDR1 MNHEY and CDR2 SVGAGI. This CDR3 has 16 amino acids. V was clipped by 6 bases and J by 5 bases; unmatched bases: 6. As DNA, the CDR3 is TGTGCCAGCAGACCCGGGACTAGCGGGGGGGCGGAGACCCAGTACTTC. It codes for CASRPGTSGGAETQYF.

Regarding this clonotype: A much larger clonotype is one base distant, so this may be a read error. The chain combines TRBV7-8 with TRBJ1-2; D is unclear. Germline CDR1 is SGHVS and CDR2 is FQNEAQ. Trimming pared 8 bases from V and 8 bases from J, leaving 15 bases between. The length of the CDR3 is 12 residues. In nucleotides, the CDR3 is TGTGCCAGCGGATTACGGGTGAAGGGCTACACCTTC. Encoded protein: CASGLRVKGYTF. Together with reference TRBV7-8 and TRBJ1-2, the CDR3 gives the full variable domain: GAGVSQSPRYKVAKRGQDVALRCDPISGHVSLFWYQQALGQGPEFLTYFQNEAQLDKSGLPSDRFFAERPEGSVSTLKIQRTQQEDSAVYLCASGLRVKGYTFGSGTRLTVV.

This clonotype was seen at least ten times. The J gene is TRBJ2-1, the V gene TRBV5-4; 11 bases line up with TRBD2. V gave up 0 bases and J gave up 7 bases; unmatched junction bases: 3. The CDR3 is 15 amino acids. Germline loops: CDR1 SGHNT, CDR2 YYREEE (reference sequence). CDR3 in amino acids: CASSLETSGNNEQFF. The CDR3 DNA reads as TGTGCCAGCAGCTTGGAGACTAGCGGGAATAATGAGCAGTTCTTC.

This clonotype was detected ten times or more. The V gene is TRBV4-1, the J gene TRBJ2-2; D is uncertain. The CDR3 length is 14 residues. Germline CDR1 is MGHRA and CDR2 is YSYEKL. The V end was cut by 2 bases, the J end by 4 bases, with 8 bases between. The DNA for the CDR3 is TGCGCCAGCAGCCAAATCACCAGCACCGGGGAGCTGTTTTTT. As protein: CASSQITSTGELFF.

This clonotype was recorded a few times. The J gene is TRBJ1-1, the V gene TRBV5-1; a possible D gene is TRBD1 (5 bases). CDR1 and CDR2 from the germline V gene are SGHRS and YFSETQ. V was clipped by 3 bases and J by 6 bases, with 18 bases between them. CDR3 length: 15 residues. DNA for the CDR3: TGCGCCAGCAGCTCGGGGGACGGAGCTGGCGCTGAAGCTTTCTTT. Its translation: CASSSGDGAGAEAFF.

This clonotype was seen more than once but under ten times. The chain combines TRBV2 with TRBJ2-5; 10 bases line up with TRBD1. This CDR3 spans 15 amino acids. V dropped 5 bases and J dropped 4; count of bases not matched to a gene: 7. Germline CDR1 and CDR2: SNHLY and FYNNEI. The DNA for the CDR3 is TGTGCCAGCAGTCGGGACAGGGGAGATGGAGAGACCCAGTACTTC. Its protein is CASSRDRGDGETQYF.

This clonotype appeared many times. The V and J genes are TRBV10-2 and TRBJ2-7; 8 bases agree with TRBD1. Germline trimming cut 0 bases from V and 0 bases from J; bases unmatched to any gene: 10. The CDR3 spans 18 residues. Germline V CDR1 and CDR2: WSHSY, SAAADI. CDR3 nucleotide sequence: TGCGCCAGCAGTGAGTCGACTAGGTCGGACAGGGTCTCCTACGAGCAGTACTTC. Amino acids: CASSESTRSDRVSYEQYF.

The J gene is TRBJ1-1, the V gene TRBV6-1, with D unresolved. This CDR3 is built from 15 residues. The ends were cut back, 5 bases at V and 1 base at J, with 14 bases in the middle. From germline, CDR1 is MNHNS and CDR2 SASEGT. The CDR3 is CASSNLLKGNTEAFF. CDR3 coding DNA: TGTGCCAGCAGTAACCTCCTTAAGGGGAACACTGAAGCTTTCTTT.

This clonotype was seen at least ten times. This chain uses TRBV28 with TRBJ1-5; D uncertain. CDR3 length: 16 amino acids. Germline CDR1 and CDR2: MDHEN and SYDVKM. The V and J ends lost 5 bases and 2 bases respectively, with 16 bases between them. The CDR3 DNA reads TGTGCCAGCAGTCCCCAGGCGGGCAGGCGCAATCAGCCCCAGCATTTT. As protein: CASSPQAGRRNQPQHF.

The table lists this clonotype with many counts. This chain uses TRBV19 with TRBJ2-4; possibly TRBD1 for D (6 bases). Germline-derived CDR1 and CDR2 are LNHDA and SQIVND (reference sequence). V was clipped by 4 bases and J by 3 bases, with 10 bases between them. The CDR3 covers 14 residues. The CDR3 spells CASSNPGHKNIQYF. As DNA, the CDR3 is TGTGCCAGTAGTAACCCGGGACACAAAAACATTCAGTACTTC.

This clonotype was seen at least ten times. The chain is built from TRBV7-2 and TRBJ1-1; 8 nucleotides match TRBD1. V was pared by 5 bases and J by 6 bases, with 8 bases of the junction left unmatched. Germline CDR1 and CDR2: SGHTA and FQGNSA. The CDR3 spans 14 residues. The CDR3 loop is CASSADREVPEAFF. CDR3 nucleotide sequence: TGTGCCAGCAGCGCGGACAGGGAGGTCCCTGAAGCTTTCTTT.

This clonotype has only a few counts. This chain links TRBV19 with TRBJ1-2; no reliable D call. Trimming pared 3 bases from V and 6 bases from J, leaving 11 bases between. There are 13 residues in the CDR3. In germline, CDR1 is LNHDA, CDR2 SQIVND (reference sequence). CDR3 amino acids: CASSIAGYDGYTF. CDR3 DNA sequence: TGTGCCAGTAGTATTGCGGGGTACGATGGCTACACCTTC.

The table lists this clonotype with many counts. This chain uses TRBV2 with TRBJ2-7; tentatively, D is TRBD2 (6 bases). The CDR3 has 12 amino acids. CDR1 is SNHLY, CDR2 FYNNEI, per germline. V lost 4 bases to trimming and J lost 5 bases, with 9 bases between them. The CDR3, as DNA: TGTGCCAGCAGTGCGGGGGTCCACGAGCAGTACTTC. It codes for CASSAGVHEQYF.

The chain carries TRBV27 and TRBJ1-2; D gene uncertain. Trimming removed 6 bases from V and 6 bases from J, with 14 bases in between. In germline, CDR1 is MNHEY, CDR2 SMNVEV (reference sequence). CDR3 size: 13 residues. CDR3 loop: CASSNGEEDGYTF. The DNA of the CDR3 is TGTGCCAGCAGCAATGGGGAGGAGGATGGCTACACCTTC.

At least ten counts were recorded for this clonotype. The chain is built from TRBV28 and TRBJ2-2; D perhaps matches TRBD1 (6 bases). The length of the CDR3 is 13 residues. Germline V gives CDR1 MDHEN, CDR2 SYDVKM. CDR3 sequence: CASGTTNTGELFF. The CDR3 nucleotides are TGTGCGTCGGGGACAACGAACACCGGGGAGCTGTTTTTT.